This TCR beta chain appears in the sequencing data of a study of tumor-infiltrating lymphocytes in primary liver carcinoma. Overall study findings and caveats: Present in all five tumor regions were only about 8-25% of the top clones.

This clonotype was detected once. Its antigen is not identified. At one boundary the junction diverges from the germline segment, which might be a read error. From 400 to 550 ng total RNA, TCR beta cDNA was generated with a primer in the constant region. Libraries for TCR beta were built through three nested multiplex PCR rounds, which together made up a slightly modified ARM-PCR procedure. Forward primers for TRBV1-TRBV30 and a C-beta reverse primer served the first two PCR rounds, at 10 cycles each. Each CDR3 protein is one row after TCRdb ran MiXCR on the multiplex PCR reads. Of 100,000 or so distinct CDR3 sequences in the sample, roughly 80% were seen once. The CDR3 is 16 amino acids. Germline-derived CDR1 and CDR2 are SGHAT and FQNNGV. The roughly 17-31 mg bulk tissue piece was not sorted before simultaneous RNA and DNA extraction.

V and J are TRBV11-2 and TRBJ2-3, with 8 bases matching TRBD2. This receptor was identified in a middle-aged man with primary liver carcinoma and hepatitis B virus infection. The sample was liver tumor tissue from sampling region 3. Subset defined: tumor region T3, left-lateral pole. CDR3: CAGSSQAGVSTDMQYF. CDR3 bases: TGTGCCGGCAGCTCACAAGCGGGAGTCAGCACAGATATGCAGTATTTT.